This T cell receptor (beta chain) emerged from a study of regulatory T cells in long-lasting Graves disease. About the study: More than 5 years of antithyroid drugs with positive TSH receptor antibodies defined persistent Graves' disease. Study-wide findings and caveats: With persistent disease, TRBV28, TRBJ1-2 and TRBJ2-5 were the favored segments. Comparison showed that persistent patients shared more public clonotypes (under 3,000) than new patients (nearly 1,000).

Concerning this clonotype itself: Its antigen remains unknown.

Specified time point: persistent/refractory GD, antithyroid drugs over 5 years with positive TRAb. The authors made the TCR library using RNA they extracted from PBMCs. Germline V gives CDR1 MNHNS, CDR2 SASEGT. The J segment lost 0 bases and the V segment lost 10 bases, leaving 9 bases of the junction unmatched. This CDR3 is built from 14 residues. Through Arm-PCR of CDR3 regions and iRepertoire HTBI primers, TCR beta libraries were built. Via MiXCR, TCRdb re-called the multiplex PCR reads, giving one row per CDR3 protein. The sample holds more than 650,000 distinct CDR3 sequences, around 30% seen once.

The origin of this receptor is a female donor with Graves disease. The specimen was peripheral blood mononuclear cells (PBMCs), collected when the disease was refractory, from a patient treated with antithyroid drugs. The genes are TRBV6-1 and TRBJ2-7; 7 bases line up with TRBD1. In DNA form, the CDR3 reads TGTGCCACCCATCCCGGGACAGTCTCCTACGAGCAGTACTTC. Protein: CATHPGTVSYEQYF.